This T cell receptor (beta chain) was documented in a study of blood T cell repertoires in COVID-19. Only in-frame clones appear in the TCRdb table, and some are missing; sequencing was by immunoSEQ multiplex PCR. Of approximately 280,000 clones in the sample, approximately 84% are singletons; the top ten hold around 2.1%. CDR1 and CDR2 from the germline V gene are LNHDA and SQIVND (reference sequence). CDR3 length: 15 residues. V lost 5 bases to trimming and J lost 6 bases; unmatched junction nucleotides: 8. The source is a woman aged 25 to 45 who had recovered from COVID-19. V and J are TRBV19 and TRBJ2-1; 9 bases align to TRBD2. Input material: peripheral blood. The CDR3 region is CASSGIAGASNEQFF. CDR3 nucleotides: TGTGCCAGTAGTGGTATAGCGGGAGCATCCAATGAGCAGTTCTTC.